The source of this TCR beta chain is a study of PD-1 blockade in classical Hodgkin lymphoma. Study background: The study gave patients nivolumab 3 mg/kg intravenously every 2 weeks.

Trimming removed 0 bases at V and 1 base at J, with 7 bases between. Germline CDR1 SGHTS, CDR2 YDEGEE. This CDR3 contains 14 residues. The protocol was immunoSEQ multiplex PCR, while the TCRdb copy is restricted to in-frame clones and leaves out a portion. The sample yields tens of thousands of clones, around 82% seen once. Every patient had relapsed following autologous stem cell transplantation, and cohorts differed in brentuximab vedotin exposure. The study, taken as a whole, reports: It was among complete responders that baseline diversity resembled that of newly diagnosed patients. Those starting nivolumab under 1 year post-ASCT were excluded.

Turning to this clone: Its antigen is as yet unknown.

The sequence came from a human donor with classical Hodgkin lymphoma. The material sequenced was peripheral blood mononuclear cells (PBMCs), taken before the second cycle of nivolumab. This chain uses TRBV5-8 with TRBJ1-1; D not resolved. CDR3 sequence: CASSLGRKNTEAFF. CDR3 sequence (DNA): TGTGCCAGCAGCTTGGGACGGAAGAACACTGAAGCTTTCTTT.